Below, 23 T cell receptor beta chains from the same sample are listed, as sequenced in a study of beta chain features in type 1 diabetes. Expressed TCRB transcripts were sequenced after all isolated RNA was converted to cDNA. The method was immunoSEQ multiplex PCR; TCRdb's version includes in-frame clones alone and lacks a portion of them. The sample holds some 400,000 clones, about 15% seen once. The source material was naive CD4+ T cells from blood. These receptors all come from a woman aged 18-29 years in good health.

V gene TRBV7-9 combines with J gene TRBJ1-4; 9 bases fit TRBD1. The CDR3 runs to 17 residues. Germline V gene sequence: CDR1 SEHNR, CDR2 FQNEAQ (reference sequence). J lost 2 bases, V lost 3 bases, and 7 bases had no gene match. CDR3 sequence reads: CASSFLQGAPTNEKLFF. CDR3 nucleotide sequence: TGTGCCAGCAGCTTCTTACAGGGGGCGCCGACTAATGAAAAACTGTTTTTT.

This clone was detected only a few times. The chain links TRBV28 to TRBJ2-1, with TRBD2 matching 10 bases. V was pared by 3 bases and J by 7 bases, with 3 bases of the junction left unmatched. Germline V lookup: CDR1 MDHEN, CDR2 SYDVKM. The CDR3 sequence is 14 residues long. The CDR3 sequence: CASSFSGRKNEQFF. DNA of the CDR3: TGTGCCAGCAGTTTTAGCGGGAGGAAAAATGAGCAGTTCTTC.

For this clone: This CDR3 is also generated by other DNA sequences in the sample. This sequence joins TRBV5-1 and TRBJ2-5; tentatively, D is TRBD1 (6 bases). Germline V CDR1 and CDR2: SGHRS, YFSETQ. With 0 bases removed from V and 5 bases from J, the gap between germline ends came to 8 bases. The CDR3 totals 13 residues. CDR3 loop: CASSLDRVETQYF. CDR3 sequence (DNA): TGCGCCAGCAGCTTGGACAGGGTGGAGACCCAGTACTTC.

The gene calls are TRBV18 and TRBJ2-1; the D is unclear. Trimming stripped 5 bases from V and 5 bases from J, with 7 bases between. The CDR3 has 12 residues. Germline CDR1 is KGHSH and CDR2 is LQKENI. The CDR3 bases are TGTGCCAGCTCAAAATCAAACAATGAGCAGTTCTTC. It encodes CASSKSNNEQFF.

The chain recombines TRBV6-5 with TRBJ2-7; the match to TRBD2 covers 8 bases. Germline V gene sequence: CDR1 MNHEY, CDR2 SVGAGI. The trim removed 8 bases at V and 2 bases at J, leaving 11 bases unmatched. The CDR3 contains 15 residues. The CDR3 nucleotides read TGTGCCAGCTCCGAGGCTAGCGGGCCAGCCTACGAGCAGTACTTC. This encodes CASSEASGPAYEQYF.

This clone has a handful of counts. This chain links TRBV5-6 with TRBJ2-1, with D possibly TRBD2 on 6 matching bases. V lost 6 bases and J lost 2, with 12 bases in between. Germline-derived CDR1 and CDR2 are SGHDT and YYEEEE. The CDR3 runs to 14 residues. CDR3 in amino acids: CASNRGRPYNEQFF. CDR3 nucleotide sequence: TGTGCCAGCAACCGAGGGAGGCCCTACAATGAGCAGTTCTTC. The entire variable domain, with the rest obtained from reference TRBV5-6 and TRBJ2-1, is as follows: DAGVTQSPTHLIKTRGQQVTLRCSPKSGHDTVSWYQQALGQGPQFIFQYYEEEERQRGNFPDRFSGHQFPNYSSELNVNALLLGDSALYLCASNRGRPYNEQFFGPGTRLTVL.

This clone was seen a few times. The gene calls are TRBV27 and TRBJ1-5, with D possibly matching TRBD1 (6 bases). Germline assignment: CDR1 MNHEY and CDR2 SMNVEV (reference sequence). The CDR3 is 15 amino acids. Trimming shortened V by 3 bases and J by 0 bases, and 9 bases separated the two germline ends. Here the CDR3 DNA reads TGTGCCAGCAGTTTTGACAGGATTAGCAATCAGCCCCAGCATTTT. Translating it yields CASSFDRISNQPQHF.

V is TRBV9 and J is TRBJ1-2; maybe TRBD1 (6 bases). Germline-derived CDR1 and CDR2 are SGDLS and YYNGEE. Deletions cut 0 bases from V and 6 bases from J, with 6 bases between. The CDR3 consists of 12 residues. The CDR3, as DNA: TGTGCCAGCAGCGTAGACAGGGATGGCTACACCTTC. Translated, it gives CASSVDRDGYTF.

This clone was observed a handful of times. The V call is TRBV30, the J call TRBJ2-3; 8 bases line up with TRBD2. The CDR3 contains 13 residues. The germline CDR1 and CDR2 sequences are GTSNPN and SVGIG (reference sequence). J gave up 2 bases and V 5 bases, and 3 bases lay outside the gene matches. The CDR3: CAWGLAHTDTQYF. CDR3 coding DNA: TGTGCCTGGGGACTAGCCCACACAGATACGCAGTATTTT.

This clone was observed a handful of times. The chain recombines TRBV25-1 with TRBJ2-7, with D possibly being TRBD1 (5 bases). Trimming pared 8 bases from V and 5 bases from J, leaving 16 bases between. The CDR3 runs 13 residues. Germline assignment: CDR1 MGHDK and CDR2 SYGVNS. CDR3 in amino acids: CASGAQGPHEQYF. The CDR3 nucleotides read TGTGCCAGCGGGGCTCAAGGGCCCCACGAGCAGTACTTC.

V usage is TRBV9 and J usage is TRBJ1-1; perhaps TRBD1 as D (6 bases). The CDR3 is 15 amino acids. In germline, CDR1 is SGDLS, CDR2 YYNGEE. V lost 0 bases and J 5 bases, leaving 14 bases between the germline ends. CDR3 protein: CASSVADRWRTEAFF. CDR3 nucleotide sequence: TGTGCCAGCAGCGTAGCAGACAGGTGGAGGACTGAAGCTTTCTTT.

This clone was seen a handful of times. The chain recombines TRBV13 with TRBJ2-1; D is possibly TRBD2 (5 bases). Germline V gene data show CDR1 as PRHDT and CDR2 as FYEKMQ (reference sequence). Trimming took 7 bases from V and 8 from J, leaving 18 bases between them. The CDR3 consists of 14 residues. The DNA of the CDR3 is TGTGCCAGCACCAAAGGTGGGCGGGCGTATGAGCAGTTCTTC. It specifies CASTKGGRAYEQFF.

This clone was observed a handful of times. Other nucleotide sequences from this sample produce the same CDR3. The rearrangement uses TRBV28 and TRBJ2-3; 8 bases map to TRBD2. This CDR3 contains 15 residues. The J segment lost 4 bases and the V segment lost 4 bases, leaving 7 bases of the junction unmatched. Germline CDR1 is MDHEN and CDR2 is SYDVKM. The CDR3 loop reads CASSSAAGGADTQYF. CDR3 DNA sequence: TGTGCCAGCAGTTCGGCGGCGGGAGGAGCAGATACGCAGTATTTT.

The chain is built from TRBV11-2 and TRBJ2-7, with unresolved D. Trimming took 3 bases from V and 9 from J, leaving 12 bases between them. CDR3 length equals 12 residues. Germline V lookup: CDR1 SGHAT, CDR2 FQNNGV. CDR3: CASSFRVTPQYF. The CDR3 coding sequence is TGTGCCAGCAGCTTCCGGGTCACGCCGCAGTACTTC.

This clone was found a few times. V is TRBV30 and J is TRBJ1-1, with 7 bases that match TRBD1. CDR3 size: 13 residues. CDR1 is GTSNPN and CDR2 is SVGIG in the germline V gene (reference sequence). Unmatched junction bases numbered 6, after V lost 5 bases and J lost 3 bases. In DNA, the CDR3 is TGTGCCTGGGTCACGACAGGGCACACTGAAGCTTTCTTT. Protein: CAWVTTGHTEAFF.

In its sample, this clone was seen a few times. The rearrangement uses TRBV4-1 and TRBJ2-1; no clear D. V was pared by 1 base and J by 7 bases, with 14 bases between. The CDR3 consists of 15 residues. Germline V gives CDR1 MGHRA, CDR2 YSYEKL. DNA for the CDR3: TGCGCCAGCAGCCAAGCATATCCAACTTGGAATGAGCAGTTCTTC. Translation: CASSQAYPTWNEQFF.

The CDR3 nucleotides read TGTGCCAGCAGCTTTCGTACAGGGGTGTACGAGCAGTACTTC. It codes for CASSFRTGVYEQYF. This chain joins TRBV7-2 and TRBJ2-7, with 7 bases aligning to TRBD1. After removal of 3 bases from V and 4 bases from J, the junction contained 6 bases not matched to a gene. This CDR3 region has 14 residues. CDR1 and CDR2 from the germline V gene are SGHTA and FQGNSA.

The chain combines TRBV28 with TRBJ2-7, with D possibly matching TRBD2 (5 bases). Per germline, CDR1 MDHEN and CDR2 SYDVKM. With 5 bases removed from V and 4 bases from J, the gap between germline ends came to 15 bases. This CDR3 region has 14 residues. The CDR3 nucleotides read TGTGCCAGCAGTCCGGGAAGATTGGGGTACGAGCAGTACTTC. Amino acid sequence: CASSPGRLGYEQYF.

This clone occurred a few times. The chain uses TRBV5-4 and TRBJ2-7, with TRBD1 matching 9 bases. The CDR3 is 15 residues long. Per the germline V gene, CDR1 is SGHNT and CDR2 is YYREEE (reference sequence). J gave up 3 bases and V 4 bases, and 8 bases lay outside the gene matches. CDR3 in DNA: TGTGCCAGCAGCACGGGACAGGGTTCGGTCTACGAGCAGTACTTC. It is translated as CASSTGQGSVYEQYF.

J is TRBJ2-1 and V is TRBV19; 7 nucleotides agree with TRBD2. The CDR3 is made up of 14 amino acids. The germline V gene encodes CDR1 LNHDA and CDR2 SQIVND (reference sequence). J gave up 7 bases and V 5 bases, and 8 bases lay outside the gene matches. Here the CDR3 DNA reads TGTGCCAGTAGTGCCCGACTAGCTGGGAATGAGCAGTTCTTC. Translated, it gives CASSARLAGNEQFF.

This sequence joins TRBV18 and TRBJ1-2; 8 bases fit TRBD1. V lost 2 bases, J lost 7 bases, and 6 bases stayed unmatched. The CDR3 covers 14 residues. Germline CDR1 KGHSH, CDR2 LQKENI. The CDR3 coding sequence is TGTGCCAGCTCACCATTTGGGACAGGTTTTGGCTACACCTTC. This encodes CASSPFGTGFGYTF.

The chain recombines TRBV29-1 with TRBJ2-3; D might be TRBD2 (6 bases). CDR1 and CDR2 from the germline V gene are SQVTM and ANQGSEA. V dropped 3 bases and J dropped 4 bases, with 8 bases sitting between them. This CDR3 is built from 12 residues. The CDR3 nucleotides read TGCAGCGTTGATCCGGGGGCAGATACGCAGTATTTT. This sequence encodes CSVDPGADTQYF.

This clone was detected only a few times. This chain joins TRBV5-8 and TRBJ2-1; 7 bases map to TRBD2. Looked up from germline, CDR1 is SGHTS and CDR2 is YDEGEE. Unmatched junction bases numbered 10, after V lost 4 bases and J lost 3 bases. The CDR3 has 16 residues. In nucleotides, the CDR3 is TGTGCCAGCAGCCCCCGGCTGCTAGCGGACTACAATGAGCAGTTCTTC. Translating gives CASSPRLLADYNEQFF.